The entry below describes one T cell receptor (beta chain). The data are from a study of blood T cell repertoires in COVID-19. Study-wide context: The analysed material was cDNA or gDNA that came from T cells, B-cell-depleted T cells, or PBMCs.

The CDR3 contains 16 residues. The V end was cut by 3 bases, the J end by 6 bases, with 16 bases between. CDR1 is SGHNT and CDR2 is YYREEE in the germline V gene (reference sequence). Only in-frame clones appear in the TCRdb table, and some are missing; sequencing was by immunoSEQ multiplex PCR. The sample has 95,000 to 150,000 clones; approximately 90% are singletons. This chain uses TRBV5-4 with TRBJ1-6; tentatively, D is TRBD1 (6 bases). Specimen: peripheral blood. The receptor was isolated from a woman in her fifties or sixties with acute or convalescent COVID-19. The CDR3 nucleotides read TGTGCCAGCAGCTCCCGACAGGAGCGACTTAATTCACCCCTCCACTTT. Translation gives CASSSRQERLNSPLHF.